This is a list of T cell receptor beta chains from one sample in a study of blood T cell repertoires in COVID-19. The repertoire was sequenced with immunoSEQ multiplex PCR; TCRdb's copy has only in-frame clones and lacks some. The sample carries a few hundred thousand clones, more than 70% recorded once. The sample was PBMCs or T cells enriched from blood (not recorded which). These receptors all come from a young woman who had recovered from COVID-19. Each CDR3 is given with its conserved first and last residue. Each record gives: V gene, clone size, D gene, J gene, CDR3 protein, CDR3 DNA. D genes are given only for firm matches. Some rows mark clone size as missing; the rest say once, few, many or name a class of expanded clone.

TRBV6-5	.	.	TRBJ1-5	CASRAFTNQPQHF	TGTGCCAGCAGGGCCTTTACGAACCAGCCCCAGCATTTT
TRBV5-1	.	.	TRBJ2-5	CASSGFERKTQYF	TGCGCCAGCAGCGGTTTCGAGAGAAAGACCCAGTACTTC
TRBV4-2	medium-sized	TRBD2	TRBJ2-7	CASSQEVAGGLSSYEQYF	TGTGCCAGCAGCCAAGAGGTAGCGGGGGGACTGAGCTCCTACGAGCAGTACTTC
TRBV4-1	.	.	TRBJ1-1	CASSQDSLTEAFF	TGCGCCAGCAGCCAAGATTCACTGACTGAAGCTTTCTTT
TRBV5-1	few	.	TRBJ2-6	CASGAVSGANVLTF	TGCGCCAGCGGGGCGGTGTCCGGGGCCAACGTCCTGACTTTC
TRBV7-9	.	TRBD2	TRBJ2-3	CASSLVEKRGGRDTQYF	TGTGCCAGCAGCTTAGTCGAGAAGCGGGGAGGGAGAGATACGCAGTATTTT
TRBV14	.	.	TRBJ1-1	CASSQGRAAFF	TGTGCCAGCAGCCAAGGCCGAGCAGCTTTCTTT
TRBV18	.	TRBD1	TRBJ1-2	CASSQGQEYGYTF	TGTGCCAGCTCACAAGGACAGGAGTATGGCTACACCTTC
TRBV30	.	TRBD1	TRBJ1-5	CAWSASGGQPQHF	TGTGCCTGGAGTGCGTCAGGGGGTCAGCCCCAGCATTTT
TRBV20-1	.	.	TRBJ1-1	CSASFMNTEAFF	TGCAGTGCTAGTTTCATGAACACTGAAGCTTTCTTT
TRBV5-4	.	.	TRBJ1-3	CASSPGWGQGENTIYF	TGTGCCAGCAGCCCTGGGTGGGGGCAGGGAGAAAACACCATATATTTT
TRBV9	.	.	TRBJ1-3	CASSAQQGSAGNTIYF	TGTGCCAGCAGCGCCCAACAGGGCAGCGCTGGAAACACCATATATTTT
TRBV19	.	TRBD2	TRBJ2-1	CASKPSGTSGGGFF	TGTGCCAGTAAACCTTCCGGGACTAGCGGGGGGGGGTTCTTC
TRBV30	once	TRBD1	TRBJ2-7	CAWSGTGGDEQYF	TGTGCCTGGAGTGGGACAGGGGGAGACGAGCAGTACTTC
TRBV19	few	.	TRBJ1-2	CASSKSGLEGYTF	TGTGCCAGTAGTAAGTCCGGACTTGAGGGCTACACCTTC
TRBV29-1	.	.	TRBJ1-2	CSVEVRAYGYTF	TGCAGCGTTGAAGTCCGCGCCTATGGCTACACCTTC
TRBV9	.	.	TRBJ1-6	CASSVGNSPLHF	TGTGCCAGCAGCGTTGGCAATTCACCCCTCCACTTT
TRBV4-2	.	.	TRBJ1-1	CASSQEAGTEAFF	TGTGCCAGCAGCCAAGAAGCAGGCACTGAAGCTTTCTTT
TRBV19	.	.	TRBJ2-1	CASSIALSYNEQFF	TGTGCCAGTAGTATTGCGCTCTCCTACAATGAGCAGTTCTTC
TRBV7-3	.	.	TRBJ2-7	CASSLIGGLSYEQYF	TGTGCCAGCAGCTTAATCGGGGGACTCTCCTACGAGCAGTACTTC
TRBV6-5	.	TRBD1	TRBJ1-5	CASSPTGTAYQPQHF	TGTGCCAGCAGTCCAACCGGGACAGCCTATCAGCCCCAGCATTTT
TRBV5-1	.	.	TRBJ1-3	CASSLSSRITSGNTIYF	TGCGCCAGCAGCTTGTCGTCGCGAATTACCTCTGGAAACACCATATATTTT
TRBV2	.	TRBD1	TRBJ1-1	CASIPGQRTEAFF	TGTGCCAGTATCCCGGGACAGAGGACTGAAGCTTTCTTT
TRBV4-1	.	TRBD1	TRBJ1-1	CASSDRTGVNTEAFF	TGCGCCAGCAGCGATCGGACAGGAGTGAACACTGAAGCTTTCTTT
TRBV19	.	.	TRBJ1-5	CASSIGQEAYSNQPQHF	TGTGCCAGTAGTATCGGTCAGGAAGCTTATAGCAATCAGCCCCAGCATTTT
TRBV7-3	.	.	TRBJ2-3	CASSLMSPGDTQYF	TGTGCCAGCAGCTTAATGAGTCCTGGAGATACGCAGTATTTT
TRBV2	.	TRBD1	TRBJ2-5	CASSRDRNQETQYF	TGTGCCAGCAGTAGGGACAGGAACCAAGAGACCCAGTACTTC
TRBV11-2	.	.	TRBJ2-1	CASSFGQFGSYNEQFF	TGTGCCAGCAGCTTCGGACAGTTCGGCTCCTACAATGAGCAGTTCTTC
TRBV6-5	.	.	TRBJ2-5	CASSYSGPETQYF	TGTGCCAGCAGTTACTCGGGGCCGGAGACCCAGTACTTC
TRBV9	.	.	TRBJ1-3	CASSPEGAMGDTIYF	TGTGCCAGCAGCCCCGAGGGCGCTATGGGCGACACCATATATTTT
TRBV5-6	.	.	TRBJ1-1	CASSLAGGADEAFF	TGTGCCAGCAGCTTGGCGGGAGGGGCGGATGAAGCTTTCTTT
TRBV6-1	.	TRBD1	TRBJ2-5	CASSEGRGYQETQYF	TGTGCCAGCAGTGAGGGCAGGGGGTACCAAGAGACCCAGTACTTC
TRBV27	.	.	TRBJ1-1	CASSKRTVTEAFF	TGTGCCAGCAGTAAAAGGACAGTCACTGAAGCTTTCTTT
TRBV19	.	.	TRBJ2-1	CASSIVSRAVHEQFF	TGTGCCAGTAGTATAGTTAGCAGGGCGGTGCATGAGCAGTTCTTC
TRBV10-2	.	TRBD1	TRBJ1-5	CASSADRFNQPQHF	TGCGCCAGCAGCGCGGACAGGTTTAATCAGCCCCAGCATTTT
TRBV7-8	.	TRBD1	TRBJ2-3	CASSLQAGTGAADTQYF	TGTGCCAGCAGCCTCCAGGCCGGGACAGGGGCGGCAGATACGCAGTATTTT
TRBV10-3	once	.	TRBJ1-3	CAISGQLGLSGNTIYF	TGTGCCATCAGTGGACAGTTGGGCCTCTCTGGAAACACCATATATTTT
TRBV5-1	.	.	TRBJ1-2	CASSLEGSGYTF	TGCGCCAGCAGCTTGGAGGGAAGCGGTTACACCTTC
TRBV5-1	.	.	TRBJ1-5	CASSAEPSNQPQHF	TGCGCCAGCAGCGCGGAGCCTAGCAATCAGCCCCAGCATTTT
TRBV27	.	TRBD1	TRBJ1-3	CATRPGTDSGNTIYF	TGTGCCACCCGGCCCGGGACAGACTCTGGAAACACCATATATTTT
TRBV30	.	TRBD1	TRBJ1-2	CAWNRQGTNYGYTF	TGTGCCTGGAACAGACAGGGGACTAACTATGGCTACACCTTC
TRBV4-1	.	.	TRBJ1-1	CASSQDYGSFATEAFF	TGCGCCAGCAGCCAAGACTATGGTAGTTTTGCCACTGAAGCTTTCTTT
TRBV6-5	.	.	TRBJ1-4	CASSYSRAEKLFF	TGTGCCAGCAGTTACTCCCGCGCCGAAAAACTGTTTTTT
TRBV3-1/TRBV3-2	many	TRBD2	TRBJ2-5	CASSQVGGGAQETQYF	TGTGCCAGCAGCCAAGTCGGGGGGGGAGCTCAAGAGACCCAGTACTTC
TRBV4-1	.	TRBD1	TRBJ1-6	CASSQGQGASYNSPLHF	TGCGCCAGCAGCCAGGGACAGGGAGCTTCCTATAATTCACCCCTCCACTTT
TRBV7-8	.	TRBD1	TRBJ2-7	CASSLLDRVSTYEQYF	TGTGCCAGCAGCCTACTCGACAGGGTTTCCACCTACGAGCAGTACTTC
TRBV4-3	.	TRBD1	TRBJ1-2	CASSPGTGGGYTF	TGCGCCAGCAGCCCTGGGACAGGGGGCGGCTACACCTTC